Following are 25 T cell receptor beta chains from one sample sequenced in a study of T cells in Graves' hyperthyroidism and ophthalmopathy. TCR beta CDR3 regions were amplified from RNA transcripts. The TCR CDR3 was amplified in a first-round RT-PCR using the HTBI primer set. TCRdb processed the multiplex PCR reads anew with MiXCR; each CDR3 protein has one entry. Of 300,000 to 450,000 distinct CDR3 sequences in the sample, around a quarter were seen once. The specimen sequenced was blood. The receptor source for this set is a man aged 50-60 years with Graves' hyperthyroidism.

The chain carries TRBV5-1 and TRBJ2-5; D not resolved. The CDR3 spans 15 residues. The ends were cut back, 0 bases at V and 0 bases at J, with 9 bases in the middle. Per the germline V gene, CDR1 is SGHRS and CDR2 is YFSETQ. DNA for the CDR3: TGCGCCAGCAGCTTGGCCCTGGCGGACCAAGAGACCCAGTACTTC. As protein: CASSLALADQETQYF.

Notes on this clonotype: A much more abundant neighbour one base away suggests this may be a read error. The V call is TRBV6-1, the J call TRBJ2-7; a possible D gene is TRBD1 (6 bases). The CDR3 covers 15 residues. The germline CDR1 and CDR2 sequences are MNHNS and SASEGT. The DNA of the CDR3 is TGTGCCAGCAGTGAACTTCCGGGACAAAACTACGAGCAGAACTTC. The encoded protein is CASSELPGQNYEQNF.

The CDR3 loop reads CASSFGLGELFF. For the CDR3, the DNA is TGTGCCAGCAGCTTCGGACTAGGGGAGCTGTTTTTT. This chain joins TRBV3-1 and TRBJ2-2; maybe TRBD2 (6 bases). V lost 5 bases and J 8 bases, leaving 9 bases between the germline ends. Germline lookup yields CDR1 LGHDT and CDR2 YNNKEL (reference sequence). The length of the CDR3 is 12 residues.

This clonotype was seen ten or more times. V usage is TRBV29-1 and J usage is TRBJ1-1; D is ambiguous. This CDR3 spans 14 amino acids. Trimming pared 4 bases from V and 6 bases from J, leaving 18 bases between. Germline values: CDR1 SQVTM, CDR2 ANQGSEA. CDR3 nucleotides: TGCAGCGTTGGGACTCCTACCGTGGTGGCTGAAGCTTTCTTT. Amino acids: CSVGTPTVVAEAFF.

V gene TRBV9 combines with J gene TRBJ1-5; D unclear. CDR3 length: 15 amino acids. Germline-derived CDR1 and CDR2 are SGDLS and YYNGEE. V was trimmed by 3 bases and J by 7 bases, leaving 17 bases between them. CDR3 protein: CASSEGGGLMQPQHF. The CDR3 bases are TGTGCCAGCAGCGAAGGCGGCGGACTCATGCAGCCCCAGCATTTT.

There are a few counts of this clonotype. This chain uses TRBV20-1 with TRBJ2-7; D assignment may be TRBD1 or TRBD2 (6 bases each). Trimming removed 0 bases at V and 2 bases at J, with 11 bases between. The CDR3 has 14 residues. Germline CDR1 and CDR2: DFQATT and SNEGSKA (reference sequence). The DNA for the CDR3 is TGCAGTGCTAGAGATCGGGGGCAAGCCTACGAGCAGTACTTC. Residues: CSARDRGQAYEQYF.

This clonotype was observed a handful of times. The V gene is TRBV29-1, the J gene TRBJ2-7; D might be TRBD1 (5 bases). Germline-derived CDR1 and CDR2 are SQVTM and ANQGSEA. The CDR3 is 12 residues long. V lost 7 bases to trimming and J lost 1 base, with 11 bases between them. The CDR3, as DNA: TGCAGCGGGTACAGGCTGTCCTACGAGCAGTACTTC. Its protein is CSGYRLSYEQYF.

This clonotype was counted between two and nine times. This chain links TRBV30 with TRBJ1-2; 10 bases agree with TRBD1. Germline-derived CDR1 and CDR2 are GTSNPN and SVGIG (reference sequence). V lost 2 bases to trimming and J lost 7 bases; unmatched junction nucleotides: 4. The CDR3 length is 13 residues. The chain's CDR3 is CAWSNRDRGGYTF. CDR3 DNA sequence: TGTGCCTGGAGTAACCGGGACAGGGGTGGCTACACCTTC.

The rearrangement links TRBV29-1 to TRBJ2-1, with D possibly matching TRBD1 (5 bases). V gave up 3 bases and J gave up 0 bases, with 12 bases separating them. There are 15 residues in the CDR3. Germline assignment: CDR1 SQVTM and CDR2 ANQGSEA. In DNA form, the CDR3 reads TGCAGCGTTGACTTTCAGGGAAGCTCCTACAATGAGCAGTTCTTC. Translation: CSVDFQGSSYNEQFF.

The V call is TRBV4-1, the J call TRBJ2-3; D is perhaps TRBD2 (5 bases). The V end was cut by 1 base, the J end by 3 bases, with 11 bases between. The germline V gene encodes CDR1 MGHRA and CDR2 YSYEKL. There are 15 residues in the CDR3. The DNA of the CDR3 is TGCGCCAGCAGCCAAGCCCCCCGCGGGACAGATACGCAGTATTTT. This encodes CASSQAPRGTDTQYF.

Turning to this clonotype: Since a much larger clone is just one base distant, this may be a read error. The genes are TRBV2 and TRBJ1-4; D not resolved. V lost 6 bases, J lost 6 bases, and 11 bases lay in between. Germline V gives CDR1 SNHLY, CDR2 FYNNEI. The CDR3 covers 13 residues. CDR3 residues: CASRVGRDEKLFF. The CDR3 DNA reads as TGTGCCAGCAGAGTGGGTAGAGATGAAAAACTGTTTTTT.

This clonotype was observed at least ten times. This chain uses TRBV29-1 with TRBJ1-1; a possible D gene is TRBD1 (5 bases). Germline lookup yields CDR1 SQVTM and CDR2 ANQGSEA. Trimming stripped 5 bases from V and 3 bases from J, with 10 bases between. CDR3 length equals 12 residues. In nucleotides, the CDR3 is TGCAGCGTTCGGGACGGGTACACTGAAGCTTTCTTT. Its translation is CSVRDGYTEAFF. The entire variable domain, with the rest obtained from reference TRBV29-1 and TRBJ1-1, is as follows: SAVISQKPSRDICQRGTSLTIQCQVDSQVTMMFWYRQQPGQSLTLIATANQGSEATYESGFVIDKFPISRPNLTFSTLTVSNMSPEDSSIYLCSVRDGYTEAFFGQGTRLTVV.

This clonotype was observed at least ten times. The chain recombines TRBV30 with TRBJ2-5; 9 bases align to TRBD1. Germline V gene sequence: CDR1 GTSNPN, CDR2 SVGIG (reference sequence). The CDR3 runs 14 residues. With 4 bases clipped from V and 4 bases from J, the junction kept 7 bases outside the gene matches. This CDR3 reads CAWTIQGAGETQYF. The CDR3 coding sequence is TGTGCCTGGACAATACAGGGGGCAGGAGAGACCCAGTACTTC.

This clonotype has a handful of counts. In DNA form, the CDR3 reads TGTGCCTGGAGTGTACATAGCGGGGCTTACAATGAGCAGTTCTTC. Translating gives CAWSVHSGAYNEQFF. This chain links TRBV30 with TRBJ2-1, with 8 bases fitting TRBD2. Germline assignment: CDR1 GTSNPN and CDR2 SVGIG (reference sequence). This CDR3 region has 15 residues. V lost 0 bases, J lost 4 bases, and 5 bases stayed unmatched.

V is TRBV2 and J is TRBJ2-7; tentative D call: TRBD2 (6 bases). The CDR3 is 14 residues long. The germline gives CDR1 SNHLY, CDR2 FYNNEI. The germline V and J ends were trimmed by 4 bases and 2 bases, with 12 bases remaining between them. As DNA, the CDR3 is TGTGCCAGCAGTGTCCGGGACTTAACCTACGAGCAGTACTTC. Translating it yields CASSVRDLTYEQYF.

This clonotype was seen ten or more times. V and J are TRBV6-5 and TRBJ2-5; D not resolved. The length of the CDR3 is 14 residues. V shed 3 bases and J shed 3 bases, with 11 bases lying between them. Germline values: CDR1 MNHEY, CDR2 SVGAGI. As DNA, the CDR3 is TGTGCCAGCAGTTATGGGTCTAGAAAAGAGACCCAGTACTTC. Translating gives CASSYGSRKETQYF.

This clonotype was observed many times. The chain employs TRBV11-2 and TRBJ2-7, with D perhaps matching TRBD1 (7 bases). Germline CDR1 SGHAT, CDR2 FQNNGV. V was pared by 4 bases and J by 5 bases, with 12 bases between. The CDR3 runs 13 residues. The CDR3 here is CASSSEGAHEQYF. Written as DNA, the CDR3 is TGTGCCAGCAGCTCGGAGGGGGCTCACGAGCAGTACTTC.

This clonotype was counted only a few times. V usage is TRBV6-5 and J usage is TRBJ2-7; D ambiguous. The CDR3 is 14 amino acids. Trimming removed 4 bases from V and 5 bases from J, with 15 bases in between. Germline V gene lookup returns CDR1 MNHEY and CDR2 SVGAGI. The CDR3 here is CASSSSHLSNEQYF. CDR3 bases: TGTGCCAGCAGTTCCTCACATCTGAGTAACGAGCAGTACTTC.

The chain has TRBV11-3 and TRBJ2-1; TRBD2 is a possible D gene (6 bases). V lost 4 bases, J lost 4 bases, and 20 bases lay in between. The CDR3 extends over 17 amino acids. Germline assignment: CDR1 SGHNT and CDR2 YENEEA. The CDR3 coding sequence is TGTGCCAGCAGCTCCCGTCCCGTAGCGGAACGTTACAATGAGCAGTTCTTC. It specifies CASSSRPVAERYNEQFF.

This clonotype showed up many times. The chain links TRBV2 to TRBJ2-7, with D maybe TRBD1 (5 bases). The CDR3 extends over 15 amino acids. V lost 3 bases to trimming and J lost 3 bases, with 15 bases between them. Germline CDR1 reads SNHLY; CDR2 reads FYNNEI. The CDR3 DNA is TGTGCCAGCAGTGATTTCCCAGATACAGGCTACGAGCAGTACTTC. Amino acid sequence: CASSDFPDTGYEQYF.

The rearrangement uses TRBV30 and TRBJ1-5, with D unclear. From germline, CDR1 is GTSNPN and CDR2 SVGIG (reference sequence). V shed 1 base and J shed 0 bases, with 10 bases lying between them. The CDR3 is 15 amino acids. The CDR3 bases are TGTGCCTGGAGTGCCCAAGGCGGTAGCAATCAGCCCCAGCATTTT. Protein: CAWSAQGGSNQPQHF.

This clonotype was detected a few times. The chain has TRBV18 and TRBJ2-3; TRBD2 matches at 9 bases. Germline lookup yields CDR1 KGHSH and CDR2 LQKENI. V trimming: 4 bases; J trimming: 3 bases; junction bases outside the gene matches: 11. The CDR3 extends over 17 amino acids. CDR3 bases: TGTGCCAGCTCACACCAGCGGGAGGTGTTGAGGACAGATACGCAGTATTTT. The encoded protein is CASSHQREVLRTDTQYF. The whole variable domain, filled in from reference TRBV18 and TRBJ2-3, reads NAGVMQNPRHLVRRRGQEARLRCSPMKGHSHVYWYRQLPEEGLKFMVYLQKENIIDESGMPKERFSAEFPKEGPSILRIQQVVRGDSAAYFCASSHQREVLRTDTQYFGPGTRLTVL.

This clonotype was found a few times. The chain carries TRBV27 and TRBJ2-1, with 8 bases identical to TRBD2. The CDR3 length is 16 residues. Per the germline V gene, CDR1 is MNHEY and CDR2 is SMNVEV (reference sequence). With 3 bases clipped from V and 7 bases from J, the junction kept 11 bases outside the gene matches. As DNA, the CDR3 is TGTGCCAGCAGTTTGGGAATGACTAGCGCCTTAAATGAGCAGTTCTTC. Translation gives CASSLGMTSALNEQFF.

With respect to this clonotype: The junction and the germline gene differ at one end; a read error may be behind it. The J gene is TRBJ2-2, the V gene TRBV7-9, with 13 positions matching TRBD2. The germline V gene encodes CDR1 SEHNR and CDR2 FQNEAQ (reference sequence). The CDR3 covers 18 residues. DNA of the CDR3: TGTGCCAGCAGCTTCTCCGGACTAGCGGGAGTCCCTACCGGGGAGCTGCTTTTT. This translates into CASSFSGLAGVPTGELLF.

Of note for this clonotype: A junction boundary mismatches the germline segment, possibly from a read error. The gene calls are TRBV18 and TRBJ1-5; D remains unclear. The CDR3 extends over 15 amino acids. The germline V gene encodes CDR1 KGHSH and CDR2 LQKENI. The CDR3 is CASSPQTYSNQPPHF. The CDR3 nucleotides are TGTGCCAGCTCACCCCAGACTTATAGCAATCAGCCCCCGCATTTT.